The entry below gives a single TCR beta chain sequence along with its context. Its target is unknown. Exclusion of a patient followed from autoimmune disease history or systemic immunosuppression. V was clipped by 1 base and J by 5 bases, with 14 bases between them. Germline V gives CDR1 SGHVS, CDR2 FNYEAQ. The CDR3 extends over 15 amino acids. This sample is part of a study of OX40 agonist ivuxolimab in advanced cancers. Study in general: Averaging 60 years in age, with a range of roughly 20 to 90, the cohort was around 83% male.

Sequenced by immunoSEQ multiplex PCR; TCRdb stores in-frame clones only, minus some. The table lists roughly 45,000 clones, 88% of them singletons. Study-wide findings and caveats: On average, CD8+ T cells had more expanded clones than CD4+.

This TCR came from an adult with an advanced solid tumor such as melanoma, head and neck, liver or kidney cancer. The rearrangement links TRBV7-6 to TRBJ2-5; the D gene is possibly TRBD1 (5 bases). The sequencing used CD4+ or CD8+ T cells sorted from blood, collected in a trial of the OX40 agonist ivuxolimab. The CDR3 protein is CASSLGSVGRETQYF. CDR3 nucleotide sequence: TGTGCCAGCAGCTTAGGGAGTGTGGGGCGGGAGACCCAGTACTTC.